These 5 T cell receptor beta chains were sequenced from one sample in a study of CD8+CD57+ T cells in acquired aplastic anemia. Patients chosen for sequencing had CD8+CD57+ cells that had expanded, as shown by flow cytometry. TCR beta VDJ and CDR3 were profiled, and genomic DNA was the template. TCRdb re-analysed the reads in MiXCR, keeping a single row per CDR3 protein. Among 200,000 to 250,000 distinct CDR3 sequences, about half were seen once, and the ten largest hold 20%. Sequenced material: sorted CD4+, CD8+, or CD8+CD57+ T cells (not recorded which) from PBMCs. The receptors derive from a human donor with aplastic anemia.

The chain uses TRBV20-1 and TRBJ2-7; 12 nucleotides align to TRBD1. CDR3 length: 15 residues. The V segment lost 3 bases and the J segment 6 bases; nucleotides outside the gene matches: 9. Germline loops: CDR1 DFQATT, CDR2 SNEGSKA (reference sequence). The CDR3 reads CSASPAGTGGVEQYF. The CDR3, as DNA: TGCAGTGCTAGCCCGGCCGGGACAGGGGGCGTCGAGCAGTACTTC.

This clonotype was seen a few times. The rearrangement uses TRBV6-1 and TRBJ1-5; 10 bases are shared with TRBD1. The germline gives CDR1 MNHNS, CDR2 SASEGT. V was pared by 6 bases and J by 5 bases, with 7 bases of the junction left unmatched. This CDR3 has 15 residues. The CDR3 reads CASRHAGTGDQPQHF. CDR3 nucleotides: TGTGCCAGCAGGCACGCCGGGACAGGGGATCAGCCCCAGCATTTT.

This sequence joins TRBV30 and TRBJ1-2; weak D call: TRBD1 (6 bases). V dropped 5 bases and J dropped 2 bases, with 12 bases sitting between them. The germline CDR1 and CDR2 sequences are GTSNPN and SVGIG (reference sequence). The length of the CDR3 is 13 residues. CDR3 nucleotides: TGTGCCTGGGTGGACAGCGGGAACTATGGCTACACCTTC. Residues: CAWVDSGNYGYTF.

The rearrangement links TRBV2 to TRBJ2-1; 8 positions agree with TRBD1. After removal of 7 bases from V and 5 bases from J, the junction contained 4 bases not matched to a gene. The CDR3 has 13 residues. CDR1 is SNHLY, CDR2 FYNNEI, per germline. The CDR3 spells CASILDRDNEQFF. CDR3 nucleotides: TGTGCCAGCATTCTGGACAGGGACAATGAGCAGTTCTTC.

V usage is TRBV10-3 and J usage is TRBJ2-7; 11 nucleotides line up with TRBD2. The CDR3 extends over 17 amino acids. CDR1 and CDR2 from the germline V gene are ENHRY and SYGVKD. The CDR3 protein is CGIASGGSQGANYEQYF. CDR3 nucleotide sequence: TGTGGTATCGCTAGCGGGGGGAGTCAGGGGGCGAACTACGAGCAGTACTTC.